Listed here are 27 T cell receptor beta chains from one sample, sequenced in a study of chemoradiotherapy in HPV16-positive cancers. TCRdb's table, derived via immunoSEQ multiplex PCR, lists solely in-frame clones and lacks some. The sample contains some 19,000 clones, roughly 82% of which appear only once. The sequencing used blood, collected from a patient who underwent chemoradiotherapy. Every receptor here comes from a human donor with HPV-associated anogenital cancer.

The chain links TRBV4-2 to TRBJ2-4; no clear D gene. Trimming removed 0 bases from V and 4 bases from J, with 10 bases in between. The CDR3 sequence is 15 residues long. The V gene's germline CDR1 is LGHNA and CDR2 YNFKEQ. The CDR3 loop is CASSQDEAGKNIQYF. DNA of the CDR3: TGTGCCAGCAGCCAAGACGAGGCAGGAAAAAACATTCAGTACTTC.

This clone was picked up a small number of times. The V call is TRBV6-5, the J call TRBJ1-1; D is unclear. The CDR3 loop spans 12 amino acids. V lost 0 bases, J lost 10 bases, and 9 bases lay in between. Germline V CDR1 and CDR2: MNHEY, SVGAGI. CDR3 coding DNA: TGTGCCAGCAGTTACTCGAAGGGAGCAGCTTTCTTT. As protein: CASSYSKGAAFF.

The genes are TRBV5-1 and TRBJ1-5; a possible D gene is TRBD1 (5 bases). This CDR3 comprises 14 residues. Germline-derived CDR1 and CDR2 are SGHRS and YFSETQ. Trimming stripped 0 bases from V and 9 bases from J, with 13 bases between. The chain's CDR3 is CASSLAAGGGPQHF. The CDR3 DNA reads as TGCGCCAGCAGCTTGGCAGCTGGCGGGGGGCCCCAGCATTTT.

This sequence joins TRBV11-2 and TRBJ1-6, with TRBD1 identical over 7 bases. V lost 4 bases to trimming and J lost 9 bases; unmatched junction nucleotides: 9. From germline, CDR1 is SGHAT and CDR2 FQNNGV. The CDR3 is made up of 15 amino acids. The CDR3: CASSSLTGVGSPLHF. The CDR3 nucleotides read TGTGCCAGCAGCTCCCTTACAGGGGTGGGTTCACCCCTCCACTTT.

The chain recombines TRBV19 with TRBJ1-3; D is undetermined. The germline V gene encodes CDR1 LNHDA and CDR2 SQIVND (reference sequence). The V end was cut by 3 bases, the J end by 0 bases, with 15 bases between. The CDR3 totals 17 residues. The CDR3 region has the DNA TGTGCCAGTAGTATTGGGGTTTCCTATAGCTCTGGAAACACCATATATTTT. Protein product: CASSIGVSYSSGNTIYF.

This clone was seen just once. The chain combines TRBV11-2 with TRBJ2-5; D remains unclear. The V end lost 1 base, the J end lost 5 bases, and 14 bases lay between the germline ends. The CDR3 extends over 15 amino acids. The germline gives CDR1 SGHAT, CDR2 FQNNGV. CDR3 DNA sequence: TGTGCCAGCAGCTTAGCCCCGGCGAGAGCGGAGACCCAGTACTTC. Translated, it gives CASSLAPARAETQYF. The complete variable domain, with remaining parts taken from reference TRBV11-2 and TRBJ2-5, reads EAGVAQSPRYKIIEKRQSVAFWCNPISGHATLYWYQQILGQGPKLLIQFQNNGVVDDSQLPKDRFSAERLKGVDSTLKIQPAKLEDSAVYLCASSLAPARAETQYFGPGTRLLVL.

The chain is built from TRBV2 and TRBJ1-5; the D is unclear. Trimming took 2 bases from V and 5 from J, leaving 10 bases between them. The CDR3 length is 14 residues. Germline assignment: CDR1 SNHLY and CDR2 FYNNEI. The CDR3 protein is CASSETGAYQPQHF. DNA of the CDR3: TGTGCCAGCAGTGAAACGGGAGCCTATCAGCCCCAGCATTTT.

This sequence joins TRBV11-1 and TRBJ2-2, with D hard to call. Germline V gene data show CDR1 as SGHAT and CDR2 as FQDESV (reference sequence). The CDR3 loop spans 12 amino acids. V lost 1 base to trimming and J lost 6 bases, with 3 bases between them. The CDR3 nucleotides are TGTGCCAGCAGCTTAGAGGCCGGGGAGCTGTTTTTT. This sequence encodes CASSLEAGELFF.

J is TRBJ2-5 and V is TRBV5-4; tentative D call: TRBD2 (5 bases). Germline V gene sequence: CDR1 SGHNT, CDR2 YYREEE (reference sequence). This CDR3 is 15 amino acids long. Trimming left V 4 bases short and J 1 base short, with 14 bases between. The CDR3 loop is CASSAEGIPQETQYF. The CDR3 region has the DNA TGTGCCAGCAGCGCTGAGGGCATTCCCCAAGAGACCCAGTACTTC.

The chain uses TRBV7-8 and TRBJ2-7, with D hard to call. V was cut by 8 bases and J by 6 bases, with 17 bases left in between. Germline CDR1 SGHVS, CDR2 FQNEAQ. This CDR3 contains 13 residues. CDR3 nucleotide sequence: TGTGCCAGCCTCCCCCCACTGTCGGCCGAGCAGTACTTC. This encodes CASLPPLSAEQYF. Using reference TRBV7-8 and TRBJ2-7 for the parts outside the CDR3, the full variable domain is GAGVSQSPRYKVAKRGQDVALRCDPISGHVSLFWYQQALGQGPEFLTYFQNEAQLDKSGLPSDRFFAERPEGSVSTLKIQRTQQEDSAVYLCASLPPLSAEQYFGPGTRLTVT.

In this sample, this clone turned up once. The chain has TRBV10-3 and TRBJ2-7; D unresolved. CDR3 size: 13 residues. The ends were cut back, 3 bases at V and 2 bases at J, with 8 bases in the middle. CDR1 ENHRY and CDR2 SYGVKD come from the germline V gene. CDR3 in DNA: TGTGCCATCAGTGACCCCCCGGCCTACGAGCAGTACTTC. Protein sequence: CAISDPPAYEQYF.

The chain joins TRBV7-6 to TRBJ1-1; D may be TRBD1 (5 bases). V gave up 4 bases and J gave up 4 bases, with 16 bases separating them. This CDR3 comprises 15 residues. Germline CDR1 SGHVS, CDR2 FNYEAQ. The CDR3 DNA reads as TGTGCCAGCAGCTCTCAGGTGGGGGTGAGCACTGAAGCTTTCTTT. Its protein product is CASSSQVGVSTEAFF.

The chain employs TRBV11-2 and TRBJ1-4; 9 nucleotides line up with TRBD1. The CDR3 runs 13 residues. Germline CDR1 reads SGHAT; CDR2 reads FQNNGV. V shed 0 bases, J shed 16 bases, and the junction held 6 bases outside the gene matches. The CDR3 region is CASSLERDRVQFF. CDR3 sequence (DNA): TGTGCCAGCAGCTTAGAAAGGGACAGGGTTCAGTTTTTT.

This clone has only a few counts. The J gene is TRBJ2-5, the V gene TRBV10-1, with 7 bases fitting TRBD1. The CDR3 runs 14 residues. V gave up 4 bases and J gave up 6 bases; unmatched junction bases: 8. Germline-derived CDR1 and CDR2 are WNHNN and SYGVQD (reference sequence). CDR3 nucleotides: TGCGCCAGCAGTGGTGGAGGACAGGAGAAGACCCAGTACTTC. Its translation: CASSGGGQEKTQYF.

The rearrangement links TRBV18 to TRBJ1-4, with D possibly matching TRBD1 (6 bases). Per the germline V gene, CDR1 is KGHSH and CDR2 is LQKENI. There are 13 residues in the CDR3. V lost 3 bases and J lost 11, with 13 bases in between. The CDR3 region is CASSPRGEEKLFF. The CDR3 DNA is TGTGCCAGCTCACCGAGGGGGGAGGAGAAACTGTTTTTT.

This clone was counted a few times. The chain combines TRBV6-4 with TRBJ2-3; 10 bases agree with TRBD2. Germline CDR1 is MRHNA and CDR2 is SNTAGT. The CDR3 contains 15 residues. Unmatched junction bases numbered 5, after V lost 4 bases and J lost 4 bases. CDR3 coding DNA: TGTGCCAGCAGTGCACTAGCGGGGTCTGCAGATACGCAGTATTTT. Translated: CASSALAGSADTQYF.

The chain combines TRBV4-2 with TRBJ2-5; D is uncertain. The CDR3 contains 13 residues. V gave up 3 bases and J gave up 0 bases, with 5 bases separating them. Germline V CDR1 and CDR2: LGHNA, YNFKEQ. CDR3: CASSQGHQETQYF. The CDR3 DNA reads TGTGCCAGCAGCCAGGGCCACCAAGAGACCCAGTACTTC.

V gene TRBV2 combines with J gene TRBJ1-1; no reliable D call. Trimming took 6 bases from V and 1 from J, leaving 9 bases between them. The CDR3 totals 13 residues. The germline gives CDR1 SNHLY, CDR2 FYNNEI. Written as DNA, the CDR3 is TGTGCCAGCAGGGGGTGGGGGAACACTGAAGCTTTCTTT. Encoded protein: CASRGWGNTEAFF. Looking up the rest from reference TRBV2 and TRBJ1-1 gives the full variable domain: EPEVTQTPSHQVTQMGQEVILRCVPISNHLYFYWYRQILGQKVEFLVSFYNNEISEKSEIFDDQFSVERPDGSNFTLKIRSTKLEDSAMYFCASRGWGNTEAFFGQGTRLTVV.

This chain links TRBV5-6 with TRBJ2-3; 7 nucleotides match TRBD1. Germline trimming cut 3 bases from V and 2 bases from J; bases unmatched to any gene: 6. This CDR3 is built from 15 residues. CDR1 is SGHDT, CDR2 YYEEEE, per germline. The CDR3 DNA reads TGTGCCAGCAGCTACCCACAGGGGTCCACAGATACGCAGTATTTT. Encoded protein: CASSYPQGSTDTQYF.

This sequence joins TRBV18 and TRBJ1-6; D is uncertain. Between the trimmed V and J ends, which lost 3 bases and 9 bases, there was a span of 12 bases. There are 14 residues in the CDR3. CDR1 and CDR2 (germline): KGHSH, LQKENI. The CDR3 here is CASSPSDYSSPLHF. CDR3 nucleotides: TGTGCCAGCTCACCGTCGGACTATTCTTCACCCCTCCACTTT.

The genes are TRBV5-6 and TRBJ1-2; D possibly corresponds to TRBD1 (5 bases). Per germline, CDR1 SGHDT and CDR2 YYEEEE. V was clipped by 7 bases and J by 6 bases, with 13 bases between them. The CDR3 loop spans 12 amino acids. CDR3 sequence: CASSLGENGYTF. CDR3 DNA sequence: TGTGCCAGCTCCCTAGGGGAGAATGGCTACACCTTC. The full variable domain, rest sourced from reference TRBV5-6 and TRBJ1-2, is DAGVTQSPTHLIKTRGQQVTLRCSPKSGHDTVSWYQQALGQGPQFIFQYYEEEERQRGNFPDRFSGHQFPNYSSELNVNALLLGDSALYLCASSLGENGYTFGSGTRLTVV.

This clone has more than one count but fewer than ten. The CDR3 nucleotides read TGTGCCAGCAGCGTAGTGGCACTTAACACTGAAGCTTTCTTT. It yields the protein CASSVVALNTEAFF. The chain has TRBV7-9 and TRBJ1-1; no clear D gene. This CDR3 is 14 amino acids long. The V end was cut by 5 bases, the J end by 2 bases, with 12 bases between. Germline loops: CDR1 SEHNR, CDR2 FQNEAQ (reference sequence).

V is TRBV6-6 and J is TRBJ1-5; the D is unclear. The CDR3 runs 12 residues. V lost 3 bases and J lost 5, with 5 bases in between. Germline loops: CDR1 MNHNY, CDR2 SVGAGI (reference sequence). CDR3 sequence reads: CASSYGDQPQHF. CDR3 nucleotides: TGTGCCAGCAGTTATGGGGATCAGCCCCAGCATTTT.

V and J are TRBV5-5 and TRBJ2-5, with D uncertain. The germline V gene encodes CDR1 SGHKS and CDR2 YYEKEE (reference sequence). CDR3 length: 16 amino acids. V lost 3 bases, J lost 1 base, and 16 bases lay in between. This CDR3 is CASSWSVSASQETQYF. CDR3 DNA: TGTGCCAGCAGCTGGTCAGTAAGCGCCTCCCAAGAGACCCAGTACTTC.

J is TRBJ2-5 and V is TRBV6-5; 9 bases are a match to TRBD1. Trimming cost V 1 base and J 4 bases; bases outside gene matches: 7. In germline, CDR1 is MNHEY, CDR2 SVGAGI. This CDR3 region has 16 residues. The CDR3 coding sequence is TGTGCCAGCAGTTACTGCATACAGGGGGCGTCAGAGACCCAGTACTTC. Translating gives CASSYCIQGASETQYF.

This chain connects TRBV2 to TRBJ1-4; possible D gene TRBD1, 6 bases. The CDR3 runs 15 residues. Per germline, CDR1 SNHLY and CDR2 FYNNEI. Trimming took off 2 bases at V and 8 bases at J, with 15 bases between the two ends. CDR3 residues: CASSESSPRGEKLFF. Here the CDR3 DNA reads TGTGCCAGCAGTGAAAGTAGCCCAAGGGGGGAAAAACTGTTTTTT.

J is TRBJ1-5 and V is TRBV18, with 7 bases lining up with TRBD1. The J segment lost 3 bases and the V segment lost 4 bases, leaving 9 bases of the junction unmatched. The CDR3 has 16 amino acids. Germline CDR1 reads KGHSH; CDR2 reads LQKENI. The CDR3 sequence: CASSRVLDRDNQPQHF. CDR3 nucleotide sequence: TGTGCCAGCTCACGGGTCCTCGACAGGGACAATCAGCCCCAGCATTTT.